This is a list of T cell receptor beta chains from one sample in a study of T cells after yellow fever vaccination. One entry per CDR3 protein, called by TCRdb with MiXCR from the 5' RACE reads. The sample lists fewer than 500,000 distinct CDR3 sequences, under 20% occurring once. Specimen: PBMCs, collected before the yellow fever booster vaccination. Source of these receptors: a man younger than 35 who received the YFV17D yellow fever vaccine. Each CDR3 is given with its conserved first and last residue. Each record gives: clone size, V gene, CDR3 length, D gene, J gene, CDR3 DNA, CDR3 protein. D genes are given only for firm matches. A row's size may be missing; if present it is once, few, many or a size class.

few	TRBV7-6	15	-	TRBJ1-3	TGTGCCAGCAGCCCGGAGCCCCACAGCCCAAACACCATATATTTT	CASSPEPHSPNTIYF
-	TRBV4-3	14	-	TRBJ1-1	TGCGCCAGCAGCCAAGTATCTGGAAGCATTGAAGCTTTCTTT	CASSQVSGSIEAFF
-	TRBV29-1	16	TRBD2	TRBJ2-5	TGCAGCGTTGAAGGCGACCTAGCGGTCGTCCAAGAGACCCAGTACTTC	CSVEGDLAVVQETQYF
few	TRBV3-1	14	TRBD2	TRBJ2-1	TGTGCCAGCAACGTCGGGGGGGCCCGTAATGAGCAGTTCTTC	CASNVGGARNEQFF
-	TRBV7-2	16	-	TRBJ2-2	TGTGCCAGCAGCCAGCTGGTAGGGGGGGGCCCCGGGGAGCTGTTTTTT	CASSQLVGGGPGELFF
many	TRBV7-3	15	-	TRBJ1-6	TGTGCCAGCAGCTTAGTCGGGGGAGAAGGGACACCCCTCCACTTT	CASSLVGGEGTPLHF
-	TRBV5-1	13	TRBD1	TRBJ1-2	TGCGCCAGCACCCCGACAGGGGGCTATGGCTACACCTTC	CASTPTGGYGYTF
-	TRBV5-4	13	-	TRBJ2-3	TGTGCCGGGAGGCCAGCGGGCACAGATACGCAGTATTTT	CAGRPAGTDTQYF
-	TRBV28	15	TRBD1	TRBJ1-1	TGTGCCAGCAGTGGAGGGAATGACAGGGGTAGTGAAGCTTTCTTT	CASSGGNDRGSEAFF
-	TRBV7-9	15	-	TRBJ2-5	TGTGCCAGCAGCTCCCGTAACGTGGGGTGGGAGACCCAGTACTTC	CASSSRNVGWETQYF
few	TRBV20-1	13	-	TRBJ1-5	TGCAGCCTTACTCAGGGAAATGCTCAGCCCCAGCATTTT	CSLTQGNAQPQHF
few	TRBV5-1	19	TRBD2	TRBJ2-3	TGCGCCAGCAGCTTGGTAGCAGCGGGGGCACGACAAGGCACAGATACGCAGTATTTT	CASSLVAAGARQGTDTQYF
few	TRBV10-2	20	-	TRBJ1-2	TGCGCCAGCCTGAACGCCCCCCGGCCCAGGGAGGGGAACGTACGATATGGCTACACCTTC	CASLNAPRPREGNVRYGYTF
many	TRBV4-2	15	-	TRBJ1-3	TGTGCCAGCAGCCAAGGCGTGAGCTCTGGAAACACCATATATTTT	CASSQGVSSGNTIYF
many	TRBV10-3	12	-	TRBJ2-5	TGTGCCACCTCGGAAGGCGAAGAGACCCAGTACTTC	CATSEGEETQYF
-	TRBV5-1	16	-	TRBJ1-4	TGCGCCAGCAGCTTGGACGGAAATCGGGCTAATGAAAAACTGTTTTTT	CASSLDGNRANEKLFF
-	TRBV5-1	14	TRBD1	TRBJ1-5	TGCGCCAGCAGCGCCGGGACAGGGGATCAGCCCCAGCATTTT	CASSAGTGDQPQHF
-	TRBV9	15	TRBD1	TRBJ1-6	TGTGCCAGCAGCTTGAGGGACAGCCCAAATTCACCCCTCCACTTT	CASSLRDSPNSPLHF
few	TRBV7-3	14	TRBD1	TRBJ2-2	TGTGCCAGCAGACGACAGGGGGCGGGCGGGGAGCTGTTTTTT	CASRRQGAGGELFF
few	TRBV11-2	15	-	TRBJ2-1	TGTGCCAGCAGCTTAGTTTGGGGGGTCTACAATGAGCAGTTCTTC	CASSLVWGVYNEQFF
once	TRBV6-5	14	-	TRBJ2-1	TGTGCCAGCAGGGGCGGAATCTCCTACAATGAGCAGTTCTTC	CASRGGISYNEQFF
-	TRBV6-2/TRBV6-3	14	-	TRBJ2-5	TGTGCCAGTACGGAAGACACCTTTGTCAAGACCCAGTACTTC	CASTEDTFVKTQYF
-	TRBV5-1	11	-	TRBJ1-1	TGCGCCAGCAAAGGGGACACTGAAGCTTTCTTT	CASKGDTEAFF
-	TRBV7-2	15	-	TRBJ2-5	TGTGCCAGCAGCTTAATGGGGGGCCTAAAAGAGACCCAGTACTTC	CASSLMGGLKETQYF
-	TRBV6-2/TRBV6-3	14	TRBD1	TRBJ1-6	TGTGCCAGCAGAAACAGGGGATCGGATTCACCCCTCCACTTT	CASRNRGSDSPLHF
-	TRBV18	14	TRBD2	TRBJ2-5	TGTGCCAGCTCACTCAGCGGGGAACAAGAGACCCAGTACTTC	CASSLSGEQETQYF
-	TRBV4-2	16	-	TRBJ2-2	TGTGCCAGCAGCCAAGAAATGGCGGCGAACACCGGGGAGCTGTTTTTT	CASSQEMAANTGELFF
-	TRBV6-2/TRBV6-3	18	TRBD2	TRBJ2-5	TGTGCCAGCAGTTACCGGGCGGGGGGTGTTACGACCCAAGAGACCCAGTACTTC	CASSYRAGGVTTQETQYF
few	TRBV7-3	11	-	TRBJ2-5	TGTGCCAGCAGCTCCCTAGGGCCCCAGTACTTC	CASSSLGPQYF
-	TRBV6-2/TRBV6-3	14	TRBD2	TRBJ2-5	TGTGCCAGCAGACGACTAGCGGGACAAGAGACCCAGTACTTC	CASRRLAGQETQYF
-	TRBV9	16	-	TRBJ2-3	TGTGCCAGCAGCCCCCCGGAGGGCCAGCTCGCAGATACGCAGTATTTT	CASSPPEGQLADTQYF
few	TRBV12-3/TRBV12-4	15	TRBD2	TRBJ2-1	TGTGCCAGCAGTAGGCGGGGACTAGCGGGGGAGGAGCAGTTCTTC	CASSRRGLAGEEQFF
few	TRBV20-1	13	-	TRBJ1-5	TGCAGTGCTAGTTTCAGAAGAAATCAGCCCCAGCATTTT	CSASFRRNQPQHF